A single sample gave rise to the 14 T cell receptor beta chains below, sequenced in a study of cytomegalovirus exposure and HLA in healthy donors. The study ran its PCR with 60 Vbeta and 13 Jbeta primers. Clones were read by immunoSEQ multiplex PCR, and TCRdb kept only the in-frame ones, dropping some. This sample has 95,000 to 150,000 clones, with approximately 75% found just once. The specimen was PBMCs. The origin of the receptors is a woman aged 45-65 years in good health and CMV-seronegative.

The J gene is TRBJ1-4, the V gene TRBV28, with a tentative D call TRBD1 (5 bases). The ends were cut back, 8 bases at V and 8 bases at J, with 18 bases in the middle. This CDR3 has 14 residues. From germline, CDR1 is MDHEN and CDR2 SYDVKM. CDR3 protein: CASASRGEREKLFF. In DNA, the CDR3 is TGTGCCAGCGCCTCAAGGGGTGAACGCGAAAAACTGTTTTTT.

This clone was counted a few times. The rearrangement joins TRBV30 to TRBJ2-2, with a possible D match to TRBD2 (5 bases). Trimming took 0 bases from V and 3 from J, leaving 11 bases between them. CDR1 is GTSNPN and CDR2 is SVGIG in the germline V gene (reference sequence). This CDR3 has 15 amino acids. CDR3 amino acids: CAWSVSGIHTGELFF. As DNA, the CDR3 is TGTGCCTGGAGTGTATCGGGGATTCACACCGGGGAGCTGTTTTTT.

CDR3: CASSFRGRPDTQYF. The CDR3 DNA reads TGTGCCAGCAGCTTCCGGGGGAGGCCAGATACGCAGTATTTT. The chain joins TRBV5-5 to TRBJ2-3; a possible D gene is TRBD2 (6 bases). The germline gives CDR1 SGHKS, CDR2 YYEKEE (reference sequence). Trimming pared 2 bases from V and 4 bases from J, leaving 11 bases between. The CDR3 is 14 residues long. Filled out from reference TRBV5-5 and TRBJ2-3, the complete variable domain reads DAGVTQSPTHLIKTRGQQVTLRCSPISGHKSVSWYQQVLGQGPQFIFQYYEKEERGRGNFPDRFSARQFPNYSSELNVNALLLGDSALYLCASSFRGRPDTQYFGPGTRLTVL.

CDR3 sequence reads: CASSFPPYRHILYQETQYF. Here the CDR3 DNA reads TGTGCCAGCAGTTTCCCACCCTACCGACACATACTGTACCAAGAGACCCAGTACTTC. The chain uses TRBV28 and TRBJ2-5; no clear D. Trimming shortened V by 3 bases and J by 0 bases, and 23 bases separated the two germline ends. The CDR3 length is 19 residues. Per the germline V gene, CDR1 is MDHEN and CDR2 is SYDVKM.

As for this clone: A read error may produce the germline difference seen at one junction end. The J gene is TRBJ2-1, the V gene TRBV7-3; 7 nucleotides match TRBD2. The germline CDR1 and CDR2 sequences are SGHTA and FQGTGA. The CDR3 is 15 residues long. Here the CDR3 reads CSSSLEVAGVHEQFF. CDR3 DNA: TGTTCCAGCAGCCTGGAGGTGGCGGGAGTCCATGAGCAGTTCTTC.

The chain combines TRBV11-3 with TRBJ2-1; TRBD2 agrees at 8 bases. CDR3 length equals 15 residues. CDR1 SGHNT and CDR2 YENEEA come from the germline V gene. Trimming took 1 base from V and 5 from J; bases not matched to a gene: 4. The CDR3 bases are TGTGCCAGCAGCTTAGGGGCGGGAGGACACAATGAGCAGTTCTTC. Protein product: CASSLGAGGHNEQFF.

This rearrangement joins TRBV28 to TRBJ2-5; TRBD2 agrees at 8 bases. The CDR3 totals 14 residues. Germline-derived CDR1 and CDR2 are MDHEN and SYDVKM. The V segment lost 6 bases and the J segment 5 bases; nucleotides outside the gene matches: 8. The CDR3 region has the DNA TGTGCCAGCAGCGGGGCGGGAGGTGTTGAGACCCAGTACTTC. Translation gives CASSGAGGVETQYF.

The count of this clone is one. The rearrangement links TRBV4-2 to TRBJ1-3, with 8 nucleotides matching TRBD1. Trimming at V came to 0 bases and at J to 4 bases, leaving 8 bases not matched to a gene. This CDR3 has 17 residues. Germline CDR1 is LGHNA and CDR2 is YNFKEQ. The chain's CDR3 is CASSQDSGQGTGNTIYF. CDR3 bases: TGTGCCAGCAGCCAAGATTCCGGACAGGGCACGGGAAACACCATATATTTT.

This chain links TRBV7-8 with TRBJ2-7, with 9 nucleotides matching TRBD2. CDR1 and CDR2 (germline): SGHVS, FQNEAQ. CDR3 length: 16 amino acids. Trimming took 4 bases from V and 2 from J; bases not matched to a gene: 9. CDR3 bases: TGTGCCAGCAGCTCGAAAGGACTAGCGCTTACCTACGAGCAGTACTTC. Translation gives CASSSKGLALTYEQYF.

The J gene is TRBJ1-2, the V gene TRBV28; D is undetermined. CDR1 is MDHEN and CDR2 is SYDVKM in the germline V gene. V dropped 4 bases and J dropped 0 bases, with 6 bases sitting between them. The CDR3 sequence is 13 residues long. DNA of the CDR3: TGTGCCAGCAGTTCGCGCCCTAACTATGGCTACACCTTC. Translating gives CASSSRPNYGYTF.

Only one count was recorded for this clone. This rearrangement joins TRBV5-1 to TRBJ2-5, with D uncertain. Trimming removed 3 bases at V and 1 base at J, with 16 bases between. CDR1 SGHRS and CDR2 YFSETQ come from the germline V gene. The CDR3 is made up of 16 amino acids. Here the CDR3 DNA reads TGCGCCAGCAGCTCAGCCCACAGAAACCGCCAAGAGACCCAGTACTTC. Protein product: CASSSAHRNRQETQYF.

Points on this clone: A read error may produce the germline difference seen at one junction end. This chain joins TRBV6-6 and TRBJ2-7; D call uncertain. The CDR3 is made up of 13 amino acids. Germline-derived CDR1 and CDR2 are MNHNY and SVGAGI (reference sequence). In DNA, the CDR3 is TGTGCCAGTAGTTACTCGCGCGGCTACGAGCAGTACTTC. It encodes CASSYSRGYEQYF.

The CDR3 DNA sequence: TGTGCCAGTATCCCTGACAGGGACTACGAGCAGTACTTC. This gives the protein CASIPDRDYEQYF. V is TRBV19 and J is TRBJ2-7; 7 positions match TRBD1. V lost 7 bases to trimming and J lost 3 bases; unmatched junction nucleotides: 6. CDR3 length equals 13 residues. Germline V gene data show CDR1 as LNHDA and CDR2 as SQIVND (reference sequence).

The chain couples TRBV28 to TRBJ2-7, with D possibly TRBD1 on 6 matching bases. Per the germline V gene, CDR1 is MDHEN and CDR2 is SYDVKM. The CDR3 spans 13 residues. The V end was cut by 6 bases, the J end by 6 bases, with 15 bases between. The CDR3 bases are TGTGCCAGCAGGGGGGCCGTAGAGGGCGAGCAGTACTTC. Translated: CASRGAVEGEQYF.